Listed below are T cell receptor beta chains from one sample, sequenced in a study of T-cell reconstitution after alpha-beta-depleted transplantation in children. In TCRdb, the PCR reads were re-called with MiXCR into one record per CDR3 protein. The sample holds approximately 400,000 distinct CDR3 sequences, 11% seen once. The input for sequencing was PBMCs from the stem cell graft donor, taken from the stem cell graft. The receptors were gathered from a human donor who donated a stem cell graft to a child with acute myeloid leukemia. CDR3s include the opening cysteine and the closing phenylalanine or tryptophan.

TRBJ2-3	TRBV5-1	CASSLVLAGTDTQYF
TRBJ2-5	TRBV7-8	CASSSGQQETQYF
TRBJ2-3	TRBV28	CASSPPGVGTDTQYF
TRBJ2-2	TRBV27	CASSFSRTGELFF
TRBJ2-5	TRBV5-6	CASSLERTGDGETQYF
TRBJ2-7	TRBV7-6	CASSSKLTYEQYF
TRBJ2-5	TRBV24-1	CATSDLKLGKREETQYF
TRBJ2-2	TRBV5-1	CASSFRWAGELFF
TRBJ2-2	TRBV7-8	CASSLRAMNTGELFF
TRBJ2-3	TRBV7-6	CASSLEGLAGSGTQYF
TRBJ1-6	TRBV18	CASSPQSSYNSPLHF